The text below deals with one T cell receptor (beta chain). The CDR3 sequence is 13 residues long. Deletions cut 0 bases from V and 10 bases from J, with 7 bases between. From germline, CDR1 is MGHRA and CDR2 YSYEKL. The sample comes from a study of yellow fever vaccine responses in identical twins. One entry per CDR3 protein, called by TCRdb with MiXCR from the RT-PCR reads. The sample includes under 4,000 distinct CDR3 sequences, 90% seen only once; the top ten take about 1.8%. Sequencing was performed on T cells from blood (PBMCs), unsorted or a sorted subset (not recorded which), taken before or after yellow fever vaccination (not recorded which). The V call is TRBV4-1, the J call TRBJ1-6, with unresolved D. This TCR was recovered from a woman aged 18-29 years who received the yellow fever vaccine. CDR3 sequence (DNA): TGCGCCAGCAGCCAAGATCGAGGCTCACCCCTCCACTTT. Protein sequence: CASSQDRGSPLHF.